The rows below give T cell receptor beta chains drawn from one sample of a study of blood T cell repertoires in COVID-19. Generated by immunoSEQ multiplex PCR, the TCRdb table keeps only in-frame clones and is missing some. The repertoire holds approximately 70,000 clones, more than 85% seen once, with roughly 3.9% in the top ten. Specimen: peripheral blood. The receptors come from a man in his 70s with active COVID-19. CDR3s include the opening cysteine and the closing phenylalanine or tryptophan. A D gene is named only where the DNA matches it firmly. Size tells how often a clone was seen (once, few, many) or the class of an expanded clone, and some rows leave it out.

clone size,D gene,V gene,J gene,CDR3 protein,CDR3 DNA
.,TRBD2,TRBV5-1,TRBJ2-5,CASSSTSGGPQYF,TGCGCCAGCAGCTCGACTAGCGGGGGGCCCCAGTACTTC
many,.,TRBV4-2,TRBJ2-7,CASSQDWAGFAYEQYF,TGTGCCAGCAGCCAAGATTGGGCGGGATTCGCCTACGAGCAGTACTTC
.,TRBD1,TRBV9,TRBJ1-1,CASSDSPFGQVMNTEAFF,TGTGCCAGCAGCGACTCACCCTTCGGACAGGTGATGAACACTGAAGCTTTCTTT
.,TRBD2,TRBV6-5,TRBJ2-7,CASSYSGLAGYNEQYF,TGTGCCAGCAGTTACTCGGGACTAGCGGGTTATAACGAGCAGTACTTC
.,TRBD1,TRBV28,TRBJ1-4,CATQGAPPNEKLFF,TGTGCCACCCAGGGGGCCCCACCCAATGAAAAACTGTTTTTT
.,TRBD1,TRBV4-2,TRBJ1-2,CASSPWTGENGYGYTF,TGTGCCAGCAGCCCTTGGACAGGGGAAAATGGCTATGGCTACACCTTC
.,TRBD1,TRBV5-4,TRBJ1-4,CASSLAGGGEKLFF,TGTGCCAGCAGCTTGGCAGGGGGTGGGGAAAAACTGTTTTTT
.,.,TRBV11-2,TRBJ1-1,CASSHSGQNTEAFF,TGTGCCAGCAGCCACTCGGGACAAAACACTGAAGCTTTCTTT
once,.,TRBV7-2,TRBJ1-5,CASSLSGLSGFAQPQHF,TGTGCCAGCAGCTTATCCGGGCTCTCAGGGTTTGCTCAGCCCCAGCATTTT
.,.,TRBV19,TRBJ1-1,CASSILGGSGGTEAFF,TGTGCCAGTAGTATCCTCGGGGGGAGTGGAGGCACTGAAGCTTTCTTT
.,TRBD2,TRBV5-1,TRBJ2-6,CASGSGALSGANVLTF,TGCGCCAGCGGAAGCGGGGCCCTCTCTGGGGCCAACGTCCTGACTTTC
.,TRBD2,TRBV14,TRBJ2-7,CASSPTSRYEQYF,TGTGCCAGCAGCCCGACTAGCCGGTACGAGCAGTACTTC
.,.,TRBV4-1,TRBJ2-7,CASSQDPGGYEQYF,TGCGCCAGCAGCCAAGACCCCGGAGGCTACGAGCAGTACTTC
.,TRBD1,TRBV19,TRBJ2-2,CASSAHGTGAPNTGELFF,TGTGCCAGTAGCGCCCACGGGACAGGGGCCCCGAACACCGGGGAGCTGTTTTTT
.,TRBD2,TRBV5-1,TRBJ2-5,CASSRILAGEGETQYF,TGCGCCAGCAGCCGGATACTAGCGGGAGAGGGCGAGACCCAGTACTTC
.,TRBD2,TRBV9,TRBJ2-1,CASSARTSGDNEQFF,TGTGCCAGCAGCGCGCGGACTAGTGGGGACAATGAGCAGTTCTTC
.,TRBD1,TRBV7-8,TRBJ2-7,CASSSIPPGQGFTYEQYF,TGTGCCAGCAGCTCCATACCCCCGGGACAGGGGTTCACCTACGAGCAGTACTTC
.,TRBD2,TRBV5-6,TRBJ2-7,CASSSRPGGGGVEYF,TGTGCCAGCAGCTCCCGCCCGGGGGGTGGCGGGGTCGAGTACTTC
.,.,TRBV10-2,TRBJ2-7,CASSEGGGLPYEQYF,TGCGCCAGCAGTGAAGGGGGAGGGCTCCCCTACGAGCAGTACTTC
.,TRBD1,TRBV11-2,TRBJ1-2,CASSAWTGDYGYTF,TGTGCCAGCAGCGCCTGGACAGGGGACTATGGCTACACCTTC
.,.,TRBV11-2,TRBJ2-2,CASSPRPGELFF,TGTGCCAGCAGCCCCAGGCCCGGGGAGCTGTTTTTT
.,.,TRBV9,TRBJ1-2,CASSGSGTGGYTF,TGTGCCAGCAGCGGATCAGGCACAGGAGGCTACACCTTC